Detailed here is one T cell receptor (beta chain). The record originates from a study of blood T cell repertoires in COVID-19. Study background: The United States, Italy and Spain provided the acute and convalescent COVID-19 samples. PBMCs, B-cell-depleted T cells, or T cells provided the cDNA or gDNA that made up the material.

CDR3 length: 18 residues. Per the germline V gene, CDR1 is SGHVS and CDR2 is FQNEAQ. V shed 6 bases and J 1 base; nucleotides not matched to a gene: 12. Methods used by the authors: Cell counts per sample came from amplifying reference gene primers. Using immunoSEQ multiplex PCR, the repertoire was profiled, and TCRdb retains in-frame clones only, with some absent. Clone size and the V and J calls come from that table; the DNA yielded D and trimming. The sample records 200,000 to 300,000 clones, 82% being singletons. The chain uses TRBV7-8 and TRBJ1-6, with 7 bases that match TRBD1. The TCR comes from a woman aged 70-85 years with acute or convalescent COVID-19. The material sequenced was peripheral blood. The CDR3, as DNA: TGTGCCAGCAGTCTTCACGGACAGGCCAATTCCTATAATTCACCCCTCCACTTT. It encodes CASSLHGQANSYNSPLHF.